This TCR beta chain was profiled in a study of blood T cell repertoires in COVID-19 (dated by TCRdb to 2020 to 2021). Regarding the study in general: Collaborator samples came from the United States, Italy and Spain and covered acute and convalescent phases of COVID-19. Where HLA class I and class II types were available, the types were taken from metadata supplied by the sample provider, not from assay-based typing. The samples were drawn from the first 160 participants of the ongoing ImmuneRACE study and from 1,254 subjects provided by 6 global collaborators. The repertoires were released in a freely available public database intended as a resource for research on the immune response to SARS-CoV-2. The prospective study material was composed of cDNA or gDNA derived from T cells, B-cell-depleted T cells, or PBMCs. The dataset comprised deeply sampled blood TCRbeta repertoires from subjects exposed to, actively infected with, or recovered from COVID-19. Sample metadata almost always included a de-identified subject ID, COVID-19 status, age in years and sex.

Findings and caveats that apply to the study as a whole: How much clinical and demographic metadata was included differed by source and by participant, and the metadata was provided uncurated.

Details on this clone: Its antigen is unknown. Within one base of it there is no much larger clone, and no base qualities were kept.

TCRbeta CDR3 regions were amplified from genomic DNA by means of the immunoSEQ Assay, a bias-controlled multiplex PCR. In the original analysis: Within the assay, amplification of reference gene primers was used to estimate how many nucleated cells each sample contained. To quantify the absolute abundance of each unique TCRbeta CDR3 rearrangement, sequence reads were collapsed and filtered. For each sample, productive Simpson clonality was calculated as the square root of Simpson's diversity index over productive rearrangements. As stored in TCRdb, this immuneACCESS dataset retains in-frame rearrangements with V and J assigned. A fraction of the clones does not appear; measured against another copy, unresolved V genes explain less than half of the discrepancy, and the remainder lacks a known reason. V and J calls and clone size come straight from that table; D and trimming were deduced from the DNA. This sample has 100,000 to 150,000 clones in its table, and roughly 90% of those were observed once. The top ten hold 6.5% to 9% of the sample.

Whole blood was collected in K2EDTA tubes by collaborating institutions according to the institutions' own protocols. Collaborator samples were shipped for TCRbeta analysis as frozen whole blood, isolated PBMCs, or DNA extracted from either sample type. Sequencing used peripheral blood. The source is a man aged 50-60 years with acute or convalescent COVID-19.

The CDR3 is CASSGPITNEQFF. The DNA is as follows: TGTGCCAGCAGCGGCCCCATCACGAATGAGCAGTTCTTC. The sequence is built from TRBV3-1 (or the pseudogene TRBV3-2) and TRBJ2-1; the D gene lacks a confident call. V lost 5 bases and J lost 7 bases; the stretch between them is 12 bases long. Looking up the germline V gene (reference sequence) yields CDR1 LGHDT and CDR2 YNNKEL. From the cysteine up to the phenylalanine, the CDR3 has a length of 13 residues. The retained sequence is limited to the CDR3, 39 bases, with the frame set at the first base.